The text below deals with one TCR beta chain. This sample was included in a study of blood T cell repertoires in COVID-19. Overall study: Samples came from the United States, Italy and Spain, spanning acute and convalescent COVID-19. Sample material is recorded as cDNA or gDNA derived from T cells, B-cell-depleted T cells, or PBMCs.

V lost 3 bases to trimming and J lost 4 bases, with 12 bases between them. There are 14 residues in the CDR3. The germline V gene has CDR1 MDHEN and CDR2 SYDVKM. Per the study methods: The assay estimated nucleated cells by amplifying reference gene primers. Libraries were prepared by immunoSEQ multiplex PCR; TCRdb keeps only in-frame clonotypes and omits some of them. The V and J calls and clone size come from that table; D and trimming were worked out from the DNA. The sample records over 120,000 clones, 75% to 85% being singletons. This receptor was taken from a woman of 80 years or more with active or convalescent COVID-19. The chain couples TRBV28 to TRBJ1-2; a possible D gene is TRBD1 (5 bases). The sequenced sample was peripheral blood. CDR3 nucleotides: TGTGCCAGCAGTTTCGGGGGATTTGGCTATGGCTACACCTTC. This translates into CASSFGGFGYGYTF.